The clone carrying this T cell receptor beta chain was counted a single time. As handled by the study authors: Counts of nucleated cells, estimated from reference gene primer amplification, were obtained. Clones were read by immunoSEQ multiplex PCR, and TCRdb kept only the in-frame ones, dropping some. For V, J and clone size, that table is used; D and trimming come from the DNA. The profile covers 35,000 to 45,000 clones, with 90% appearing a single time and approximately 3% taken by the ten largest. These data originate in a study of blood T cell repertoires in COVID-19. On the study more broadly: Whether acute or convalescent, the COVID-19 samples came from the United States, Italy and Spain. Nucleic acid was either cDNA or gDNA, and it came from T cells, B-cell-depleted T cells, or PBMCs.

Germline V lookup: CDR1 SGHNT, CDR2 YYREEE (reference sequence). CDR3 length: 14 residues. With 4 bases clipped from V and 6 bases from J, the junction kept 4 bases outside the gene matches. Sequencing was performed on peripheral blood. The chain has TRBV5-4 and TRBJ1-6; 7 bases map to TRBD1. The sequence derives from a middle-aged man with active COVID-19. CDR3 protein: CASSLQGINSPLHF. In DNA, the CDR3 is TGTGCCAGCAGCCTACAGGGGATTAATTCACCCCTCCACTTT.